This T cell receptor (beta chain) was recorded in a study of vaccination effects on CD4 cells after COVID-19. V was cut by 7 bases and J by 2 bases, with 23 bases left in between. Germline V gene lookup returns CDR1 SGHTA and CDR2 FQGNSA. The CDR3 is 18 amino acids. Under the ViraFEST assay, PBMC were stimulated with viral peptide pools so that antigen-specific CD4+ T cells expanded. Sequencing was performed afterwards. Subsequent to ten to eleven days of culture, CD4+ T cells were isolated. Each vaccine recipient was nucleocapsid antibody negative and had no prior SARS-CoV-2 infection. PBMC were cultured at some 2.1 million per well with approximately 9 IU/ml IL-2 and approximately 10 ug/ml peptides. Comments on this clone: The antigen remains unidentified.

Libraries were prepared by immunoSEQ multiplex PCR; TCRdb keeps only in-frame clonotypes and omits some of them. The profile shows tens of thousands of clones, approximately 72% of them singletons. General study findings and limits: Only 1 of 255 vaccine-induced clones from healthy vaccinees cross-reacted with common cold coronaviruses.

V gene TRBV7-2 combines with J gene TRBJ2-2, with D tentatively TRBD2 (6 bases). This sequence was found in a human donor who received a COVID-19 vaccine. The sample consisted of CD4+ T cells from PBMCs cultured with HCoV-NL63 spike peptides, taken before COVID-19 vaccination. The CDR3 nucleotides read TGTGCCAGCACCCTAAGGTTGGCGGGGACCATTAACACCGGGGAGCTGTTTTTT. Its translation is CASTLRLAGTINTGELFF.